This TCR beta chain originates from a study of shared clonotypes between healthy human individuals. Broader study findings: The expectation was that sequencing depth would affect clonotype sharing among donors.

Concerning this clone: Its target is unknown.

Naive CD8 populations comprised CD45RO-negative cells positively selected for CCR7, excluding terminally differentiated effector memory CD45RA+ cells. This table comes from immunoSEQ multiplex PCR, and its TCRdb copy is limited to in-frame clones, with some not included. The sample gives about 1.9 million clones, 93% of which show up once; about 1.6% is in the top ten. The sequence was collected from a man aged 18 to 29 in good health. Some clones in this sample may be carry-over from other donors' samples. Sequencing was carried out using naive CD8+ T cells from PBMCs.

DNA of the CDR3: TGCGCCAGCAGCCAAGATCGGGGAGTAGGGTCCTACGAGCAGTACTTC. It codes for CASSQDRGVGSYEQYF. The V gene is TRBV4-3, the J gene TRBJ2-7; D is perhaps TRBD2 (5 bases). Germline V gene data show CDR1 as LGHNA and CDR2 as YSLEER. The germline V and J ends were trimmed by 0 bases and 1 base, with 13 bases remaining between them. The CDR3 totals 16 residues.